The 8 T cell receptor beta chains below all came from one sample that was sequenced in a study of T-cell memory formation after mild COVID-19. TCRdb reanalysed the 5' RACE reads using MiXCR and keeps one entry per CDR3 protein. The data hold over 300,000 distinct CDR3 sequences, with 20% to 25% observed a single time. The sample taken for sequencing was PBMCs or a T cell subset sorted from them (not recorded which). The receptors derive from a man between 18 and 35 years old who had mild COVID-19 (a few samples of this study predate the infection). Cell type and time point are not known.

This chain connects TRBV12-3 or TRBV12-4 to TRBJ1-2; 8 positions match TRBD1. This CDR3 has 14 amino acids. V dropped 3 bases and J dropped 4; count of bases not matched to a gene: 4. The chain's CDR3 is CASSFATGGYGYTF. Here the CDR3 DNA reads TGTGCCAGCAGTTTTGCCACAGGGGGCTATGGCTACACCTTC.

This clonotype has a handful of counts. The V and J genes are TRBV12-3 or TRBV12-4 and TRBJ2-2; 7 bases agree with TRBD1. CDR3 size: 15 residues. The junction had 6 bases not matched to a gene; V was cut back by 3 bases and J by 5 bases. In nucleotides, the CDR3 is TGTGCCAGCAGTTTCCCCTCAGGGGGAACCGGGGAGCTGTTTTTT. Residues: CASSFPSGGTGELFF.

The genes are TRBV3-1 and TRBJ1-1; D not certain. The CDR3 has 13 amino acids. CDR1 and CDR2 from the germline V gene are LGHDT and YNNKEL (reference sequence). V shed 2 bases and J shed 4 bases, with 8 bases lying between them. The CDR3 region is CASSQSLGTEAFF. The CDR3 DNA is TGTGCCAGCAGCCAATCACTAGGCACTGAAGCTTTCTTT.

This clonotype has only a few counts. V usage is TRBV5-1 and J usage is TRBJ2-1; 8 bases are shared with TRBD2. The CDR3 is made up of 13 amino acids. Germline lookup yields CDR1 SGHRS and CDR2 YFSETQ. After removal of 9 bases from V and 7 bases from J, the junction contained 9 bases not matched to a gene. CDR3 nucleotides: TGCGCCACCACCGGACTAGCAAGAAATGAGCAGTTCTTC. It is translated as CATTGLARNEQFF.

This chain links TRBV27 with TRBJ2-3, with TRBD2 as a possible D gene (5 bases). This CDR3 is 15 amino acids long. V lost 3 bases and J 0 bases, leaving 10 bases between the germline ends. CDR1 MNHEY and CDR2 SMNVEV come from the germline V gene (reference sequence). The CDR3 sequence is CASSFLAGSTDTQYF. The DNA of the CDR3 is TGTGCCAGCAGTTTCCTGGCGGGTAGCACAGATACGCAGTATTTT.

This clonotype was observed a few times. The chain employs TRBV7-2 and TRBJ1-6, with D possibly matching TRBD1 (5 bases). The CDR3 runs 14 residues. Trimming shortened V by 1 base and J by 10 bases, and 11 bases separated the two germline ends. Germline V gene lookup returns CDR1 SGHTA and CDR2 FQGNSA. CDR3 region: CASSLGGGGSPLHF. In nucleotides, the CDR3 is TGTGCCAGCAGCTTAGGTGGGGGAGGCTCACCCCTCCACTTT.

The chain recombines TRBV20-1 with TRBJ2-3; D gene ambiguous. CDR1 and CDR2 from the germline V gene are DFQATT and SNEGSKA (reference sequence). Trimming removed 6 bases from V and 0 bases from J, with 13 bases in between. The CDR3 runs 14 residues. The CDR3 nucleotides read TGCAGTGCCAATGAGGTGTCTAGCACAGATACGCAGTATTTT. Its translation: CSANEVSSTDTQYF.

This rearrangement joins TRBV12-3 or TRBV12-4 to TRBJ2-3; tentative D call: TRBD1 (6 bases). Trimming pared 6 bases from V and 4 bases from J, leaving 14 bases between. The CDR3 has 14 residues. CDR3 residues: CASSPTGIPDTQYF. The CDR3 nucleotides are TGTGCCAGCAGCCCAACAGGGATCCCAGATACGCAGTATTTT.